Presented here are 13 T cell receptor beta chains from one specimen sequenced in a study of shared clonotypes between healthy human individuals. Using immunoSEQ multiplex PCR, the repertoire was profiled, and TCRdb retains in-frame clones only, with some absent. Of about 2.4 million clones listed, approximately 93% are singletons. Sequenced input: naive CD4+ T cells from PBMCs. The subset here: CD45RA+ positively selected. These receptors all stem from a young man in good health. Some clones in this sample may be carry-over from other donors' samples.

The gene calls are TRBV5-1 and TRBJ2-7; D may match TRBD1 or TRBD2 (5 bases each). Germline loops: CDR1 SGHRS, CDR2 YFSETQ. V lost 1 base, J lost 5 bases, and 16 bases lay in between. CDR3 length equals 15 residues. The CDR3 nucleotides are TGCGCCAGCAGCTTGCTTGTTGTTGGGGGTAACGAGCAGTACTTC. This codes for CASSLLVVGGNEQYF.

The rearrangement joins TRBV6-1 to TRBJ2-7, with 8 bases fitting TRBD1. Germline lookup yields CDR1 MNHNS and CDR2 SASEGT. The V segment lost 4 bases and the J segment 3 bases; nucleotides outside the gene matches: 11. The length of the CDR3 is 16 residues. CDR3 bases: TGTGCCAGCAGTGGATATCCCGGGACAGGCGGCTACGAGCAGTACTTC. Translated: CASSGYPGTGGYEQYF.

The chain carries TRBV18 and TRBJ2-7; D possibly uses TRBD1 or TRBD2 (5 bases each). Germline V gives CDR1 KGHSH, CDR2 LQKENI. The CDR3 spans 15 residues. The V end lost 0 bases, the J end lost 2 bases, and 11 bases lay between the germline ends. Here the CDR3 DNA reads TGTGCCAGCTCACCACCCGGGACCTCCCCCTACGAGCAGTACTTC. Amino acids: CASSPPGTSPYEQYF.

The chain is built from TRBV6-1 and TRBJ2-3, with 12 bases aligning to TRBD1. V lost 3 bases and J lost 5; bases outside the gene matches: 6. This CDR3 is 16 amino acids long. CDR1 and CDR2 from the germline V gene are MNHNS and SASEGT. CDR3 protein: CASSDGTGGPRDTQYF. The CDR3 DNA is TGTGCCAGCAGTGACGGGACAGGGGGCCCGAGAGATACGCAGTATTTT.

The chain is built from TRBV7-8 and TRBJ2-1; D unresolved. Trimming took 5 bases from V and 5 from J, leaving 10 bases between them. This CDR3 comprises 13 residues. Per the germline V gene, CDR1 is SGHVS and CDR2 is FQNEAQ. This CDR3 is CASSRVMNNEQFF. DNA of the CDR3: TGTGCCAGCAGCCGCGTTATGAACAATGAGCAGTTCTTC.

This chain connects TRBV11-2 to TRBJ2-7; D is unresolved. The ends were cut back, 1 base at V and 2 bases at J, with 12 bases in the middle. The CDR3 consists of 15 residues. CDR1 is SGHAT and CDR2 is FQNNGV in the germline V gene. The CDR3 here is CASSLGVIPTYEQYF. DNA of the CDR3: TGTGCCAGCAGCTTAGGGGTTATCCCTACCTACGAGCAGTACTTC. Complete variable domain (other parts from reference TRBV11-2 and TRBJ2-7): EAGVAQSPRYKIIEKRQSVAFWCNPISGHATLYWYQQILGQGPKLLIQFQNNGVVDDSQLPKDRFSAERLKGVDSTLKIQPAKLEDSAVYLCASSLGVIPTYEQYFGPGTRLTVT.

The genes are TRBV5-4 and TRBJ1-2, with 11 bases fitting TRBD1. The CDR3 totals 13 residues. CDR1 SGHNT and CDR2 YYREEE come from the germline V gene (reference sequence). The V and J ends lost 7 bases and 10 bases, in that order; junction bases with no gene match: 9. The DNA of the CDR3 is TGTGCCAGCGGGTCGGACAGGGGGCTTCTCTACACCTTC. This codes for CASGSDRGLLYTF.

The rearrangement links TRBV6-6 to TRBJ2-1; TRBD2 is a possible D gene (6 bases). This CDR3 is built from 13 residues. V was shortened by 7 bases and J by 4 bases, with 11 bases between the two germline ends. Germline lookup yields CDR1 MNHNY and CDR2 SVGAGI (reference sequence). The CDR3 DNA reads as TGTGCCAGCAAGCGGGCAGTTTACAATGAGCAGTTCTTC. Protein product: CASKRAVYNEQFF.

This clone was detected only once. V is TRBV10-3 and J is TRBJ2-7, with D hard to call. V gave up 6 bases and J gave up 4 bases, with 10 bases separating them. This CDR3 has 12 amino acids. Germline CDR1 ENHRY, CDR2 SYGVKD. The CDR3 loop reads CAIRNIGYEQYF. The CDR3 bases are TGTGCCATCAGGAACATAGGATACGAGCAGTACTTC.

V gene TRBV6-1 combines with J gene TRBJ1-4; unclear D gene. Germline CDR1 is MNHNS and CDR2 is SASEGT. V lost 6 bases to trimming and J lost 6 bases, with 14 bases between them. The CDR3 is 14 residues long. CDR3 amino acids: CASSDPQPDEKLFF. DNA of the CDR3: TGTGCCAGCAGCGACCCTCAGCCTGATGAAAAACTGTTTTTT.

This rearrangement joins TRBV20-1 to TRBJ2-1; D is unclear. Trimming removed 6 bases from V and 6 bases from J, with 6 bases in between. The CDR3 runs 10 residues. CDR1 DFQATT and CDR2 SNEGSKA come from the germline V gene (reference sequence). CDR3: CSAFGNEQFF. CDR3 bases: TGCAGTGCGTTCGGCAATGAGCAGTTCTTC.

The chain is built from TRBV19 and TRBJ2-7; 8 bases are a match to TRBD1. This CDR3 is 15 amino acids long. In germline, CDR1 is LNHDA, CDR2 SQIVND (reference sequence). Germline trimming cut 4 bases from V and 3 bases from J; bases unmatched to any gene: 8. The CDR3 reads CASSRRKDRDYEQYF. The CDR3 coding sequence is TGTGCCAGTAGTAGACGCAAGGACAGGGACTACGAGCAGTACTTC.

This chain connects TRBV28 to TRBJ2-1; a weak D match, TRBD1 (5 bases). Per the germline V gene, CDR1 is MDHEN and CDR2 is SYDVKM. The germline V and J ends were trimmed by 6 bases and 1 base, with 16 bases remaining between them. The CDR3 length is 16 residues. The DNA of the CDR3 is TGTGCCAGCAGCAGGTCAATCAGGGCTTCCTACAATGAGCAGTTCTTC. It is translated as CASSRSIRASYNEQFF.